These 10 T cell receptor beta chains came from one sample sequenced in a study of blood T cell repertoires in COVID-19. The repertoire was sequenced with immunoSEQ multiplex PCR; TCRdb's copy has only in-frame clones and lacks some. The profile shows tens of thousands of clones, around 80% of them singletons. Sequencing was done on a sample of peripheral blood. The receptor set was obtained from a man aged 55 to 69 with acute or convalescent COVID-19.

This chain connects TRBV30 to TRBJ1-4; 7 bases fit TRBD1. J lost 5 bases, V lost 5 bases, and 8 bases had no gene match. Germline assignment: CDR1 GTSNPN and CDR2 SVGIG (reference sequence). The CDR3 covers 14 residues. The CDR3 sequence: CAWQQGFGNEKLFF. The CDR3 DNA sequence: TGTGCCTGGCAACAGGGGTTTGGGAATGAAAAACTGTTTTTT.

This clone was observed once. This rearrangement joins TRBV3-1 (or the pseudogene TRBV3-2) to TRBJ1-2, with 7 positions matching TRBD1. The CDR3 contains 14 residues. V dropped 1 base and J dropped 4; count of bases not matched to a gene: 3. Germline CDR1 reads LGHDT; CDR2 reads YNNKEL (reference sequence). Here the CDR3 DNA reads TGTGCCAGCAGCCAAGGGGGACAGATCTATGGCTACACCTTC. This gives the protein CASSQGGQIYGYTF.

The chain carries TRBV4-1 and TRBJ2-5, with a tentative D call TRBD1 (6 bases). Trimming shortened V by 3 bases and J by 9 bases, and 23 bases separated the two germline ends. There are 16 residues in the CDR3. CDR1 and CDR2 from the germline V gene are MGHRA and YSYEKL. The CDR3 is CASSHGLTGPQGSQYF. CDR3 bases: TGCGCCAGCAGCCACGGATTGACAGGCCCCCAGGGCTCCCAGTACTTC.

V is TRBV6-4 and J is TRBJ1-5, with unresolved D. Germline assignment: CDR1 MRHNA and CDR2 SNTAGT. This CDR3 region has 13 residues. V was pared by 5 bases and J by 9 bases, with 14 bases between. The CDR3 coding sequence is TGTGCCAGCAGTCAGGAGTTCGAGGGGCCCCAGCATTTT. Amino acid sequence: CASSQEFEGPQHF.

The chain is built from TRBV4-1 and TRBJ2-5, with D maybe TRBD2 (5 bases). V lost 1 base and J 5 bases, leaving 14 bases between the germline ends. The CDR3 consists of 15 residues. Germline loops: CDR1 MGHRA, CDR2 YSYEKL. The CDR3 here is CASSQVGLEAETQYF. The CDR3 bases are TGCGCCAGCAGCCAAGTTGGACTGGAGGCGGAGACCCAGTACTTC.

The chain is built from TRBV21-1 and TRBJ1-2; the table's D call TRBD1 went unverified against the DNA. TRBV21-1 is noted as a pseudogene. This CDR3 spans 18 amino acids. CDR3 loop: CASSIQSGTGGGIYGYTF. Written as DNA, the CDR3 is TGTGCCAGCAGCATTCAAAGCGGGACAGGGGGCGGCATCTATGGCTACACCTTC.

The rearrangement links TRBV6-6 to TRBJ2-7; TRBD1 agrees at 9 bases. Per the germline V gene, CDR1 is MNHNY and CDR2 is SVGAGI (reference sequence). J gave up 4 bases and V 8 bases, and 6 bases lay outside the gene matches. The CDR3 is 13 amino acids. CDR3 bases: TGTGCCAGCGAACAGGGGGCTGCGTACGAGCAGTACTTC. This codes for CASEQGAAYEQYF.

The V gene is TRBV4-1, the J gene TRBJ1-2; the match to TRBD1 covers 7 bases. This CDR3 has 14 amino acids. CDR1 is MGHRA, CDR2 YSYEKL, per germline. Trimming at V came to 1 base and at J to 4 bases, leaving 3 bases not matched to a gene. The CDR3 nucleotides read TGCGCCAGCAGCCAAGTCACAGGGGTCTATGGCTACACCTTC. As protein: CASSQVTGVYGYTF.

The chain is built from TRBV29-1 and TRBJ1-2; no definite D call. The CDR3 is 11 residues long. V gave up 5 bases and J gave up 6 bases, with 10 bases separating them. Germline CDR1 and CDR2: SQVTM and ANQGSEA. CDR3 in amino acids: CSVNWGDGYTF. The CDR3 DNA follows: TGCAGCGTTAATTGGGGAGATGGCTACACCTTC.

The rearrangement uses TRBV5-1 and TRBJ2-1; 8 nucleotides agree with TRBD2. The CDR3 is 15 amino acids. Germline CDR1 is SGHRS and CDR2 is YFSETQ. J gave up 0 bases and V 4 bases, and 3 bases lay outside the gene matches. CDR3 nucleotide sequence: TGCGCCAGCAGCGTAGCGGGAACCTCCTACAATGAGCAGTTCTTC. As protein: CASSVAGTSYNEQFF.